This T cell receptor beta chain originates from a study of early T cells in non-severe SARS-CoV-2 infection. TCRdb re-called the 5' RACE reads with MiXCR, one entry per CDR3 protein. This table holds about 77,000 distinct CDR3 sequences, roughly 16% found once. V shed 2 bases and J shed 3 bases, with 7 bases lying between them. The CDR3 runs 13 residues. The TCR sequence derives from an adult who was a healthcare worker with PCR-confirmed SARS-CoV-2 infection or an uninfected control (not recorded which). The sequenced material came from whole blood. V gene TRBV12-3 or TRBV12-4 combines with J gene TRBJ1-1, with unresolved D. The CDR3 loop reads CASSLSGYTEAFF. In nucleotides, the CDR3 is TGTGCCAGCAGTTTATCCGGTTACACTGAAGCTTTCTTT.